The sequence of this T cell receptor beta chain was determined in a study of CD8 T cells in Susac syndrome. CDR3 length: 14 residues. Trimming left V 3 bases short and J 3 bases short, with 9 bases between. Looked up from germline, CDR1 is LNHNV and CDR2 is YYDKDF (reference sequence). The RNA, roughly 0.5 to 1 ug, was put through reverse transcription using random hexamers. TCRdb used MiXCR to reprocess the immunoSEQ multiplex PCR reads, holding one entry per CDR3 protein. The sample consists of more than 120,000 distinct CDR3 sequences, approximately 94% of them appearing once. The sequence came from a human donor in good health. Input material: CD4+ T cells from PBMCs. This chain links TRBV15 with TRBJ2-1, with a weak D call TRBD2 (6 bases). This chain's CDR3 is CATSRGLGYNEQFF. In nucleotides, the CDR3 is TGTGCCACCAGCAGGGGACTCGGCTACAATGAGCAGTTCTTC.